The clone carrying this TCR beta chain was counted at least ten times. Its cognate antigen is unknown. The data were obtained in a study of T cells in Graves' hyperthyroidism and ophthalmopathy. Study-level points and caveats: Researchers found most expanded thyroid clonotypes above 0.001 in blood as well.

Trimming removed 1 base from V and 5 bases from J, with 9 bases in between. This CDR3 is built from 13 residues. CDR1 and CDR2 from the germline V gene are SGHVS and FNYEAQ. TCR beta CDR3 regions were amplified from RNA transcripts. TCR CDR3 underwent first-round RT-PCR with the HTBI primer set. Using its own MiXCR run on the multiplex PCR reads, TCRdb lists one record per CDR3 protein. Counted here are approximately 610,000 distinct CDR3 sequences, about 15% occurring once; the ten biggest clones make up roughly 4.5%. The clonotype comes from a woman aged 35 to 49 with Graves' ophthalmopathy. The rearrangement joins TRBV7-6 to TRBJ2-7, with a weak D call TRBD1 (6 bases). Sequences were obtained from blood. Written as DNA, the CDR3 is TGTGCCAGCAGCTTAGGGGGGCCCAACGAGCAGTACTTC. Protein: CASSLGGPNEQYF.